Here is one T cell receptor (beta chain) with its context. TCR beta chains were sequenced at survey level with immunoSEQ. Some clones are missing from TCRdb's copy, which holds only in-frame ones; the method was immunoSEQ multiplex PCR. This table has approximately 70,000 clones, around 93% appearing once. CDR1 and CDR2 (germline): LNHDA, SQIVND (reference sequence). The CDR3 is made up of 15 amino acids. The germline V and J ends were trimmed by 3 bases and 6 bases, with 14 bases remaining between them. The origin of this receptor is a man aged 35-49 years with rheumatoid arthritis. Sequencing was carried out using PBMCs. The chain joins TRBV19 to TRBJ1-4; D is uncertain. The CDR3 region has the DNA TGTGCCAGTAGTATTTTGGCTACCCCTGATGAAAAACTGTTTTTT. Protein product: CASSILATPDEKLFF.